A selection of T cell receptor beta chains follows, all from one sample in a study of blood T cell repertoires in COVID-19. Profiled with immunoSEQ multiplex PCR; TCRdb holds only in-frame clones, not every one. The table has just over 60,000 clones, roughly three quarters seen once. Material for sequencing was peripheral blood. The receptors were gathered from an elderly woman with active or convalescent COVID-19. CDR3s include the opening cysteine and the closing phenylalanine or tryptophan. A D gene is named only where the DNA matches it firmly. Size tells how often a clone was seen (once, few, many) or the class of an expanded clone, and some rows leave it out.

>TRBV3-1/TRBV3-2|-|TRBJ1-1|-
TGTGCCAGCACCTCCCGATGGGGGGGATCTGAAGCTTTCTTT
CASTSRWGGSEAFF
>TRBV5-6|TRBD1|TRBJ1-2|once
TGTGCCAGCAGCGGAACGGGACAGGGGGTCTATGGCTACACCTTC
CASSGTGQGVYGYTF
>TRBV19|-|TRBJ1-3|-
TGTGCCAGTAGTATGTACGGGTCCGGATCTGGAAACACCATATATTTT
CASSMYGSGSGNTIYF
>TRBV29-1|-|TRBJ1-2|-
TGCAGCGTTGACGGGGGTTATGGCTACACCTTC
CSVDGGYGYTF
>TRBV5-4|-|TRBJ2-5|-
TGTGCCAGCAGCTTGCGGGACAACCAAGAGACCCAGTACTTC
CASSLRDNQETQYF
>TRBV6-5|-|TRBJ1-2|-
TGTGCCAGCAGTTACTCTCGTGGGCGTAACTATGGCTACACCTTC
CASSYSRGRNYGYTF
>TRBV10-1|-|TRBJ2-7|-
TGCGCCAGCAGTGAGTCAAGTGATGTCGGCTACGAGCAGTACTTC
CASSESSDVGYEQYF
>TRBV9|TRBD2|TRBJ2-1|once
TGTGCCAGCAGCGTGACTAGCGGGGGGGTGAATGAGCAGTTCTTC
CASSVTSGGVNEQFF
>TRBV30|-|TRBJ2-7|-
TGTGCCTGGAGTCTAACCAACTACGAGCAGTACTTC
CAWSLTNYEQYF
>TRBV12-3/TRBV12-4|TRBD1|TRBJ1-1|-
TGTGCCAGCAGTATTGACAGGGCAATAGCTTTCTTT
CASSIDRAIAFF
>TRBV5-4|TRBD1|TRBJ1-2|-
TGTGCCAGCAGCTTGGAACAGGGGAGGTATGGCTACACCTTC
CASSLEQGRYGYTF
>TRBV7-8|-|TRBJ2-3|-
TGTGCCAGCAGCTCAACAGGTTCTAGCACAGATACGCAGTATTTT
CASSSTGSSTDTQYF
>TRBV19|-|TRBJ1-2|-
TGTGCCAGTAGTTCCCGCGGGGGAGGGGTGAACTATGGCTACACCTTC
CASSSRGGGVNYGYTF
>TRBV20-1|TRBD2|TRBJ2-3|-
TGCAGTGCTAGTAGCGGGGGCACAGATACGCAGTATTTT
CSASSGGTDTQYF
>TRBV19|-|TRBJ1-5|-
TGTGCCAGTAGACCACAGGGACCTAGCAATCAGCCCCAGCATTTT
CASRPQGPSNQPQHF
>TRBV7-2|TRBD1|TRBJ2-5|few
TGTGCCAGCAGCGCGGACAGGGGGTACCAAGAGACCCAGTACTTC
CASSADRGYQETQYF
>TRBV7-2|TRBD2|TRBJ2-5|-
TGTGCCAGCAAACTAGCGCCGGGAGAGACCCAGTACTTC
CASKLAPGETQYF
>TRBV7-9|-|TRBJ2-2|-
TGTGCCAGCAGCAGACAACAGCCCGGGGAGCTGTTTTTT
CASSRQQPGELFF
>TRBV2|-|TRBJ2-1|few
TGTGCCAGCAGCCCCGGGGGTAGCTACCCCCTTTACGATGAGCAGTTCTTC
CASSPGGSYPLYDEQFF
>TRBV3-1/TRBV3-2|-|TRBJ1-2|-
TGTGCCAGCAGCCAAGGGGCAGTTAGAGGCTACACCTTC
CASSQGAVRGYTF
>TRBV19|TRBD1|TRBJ2-7|-
TGTGCCAGTAGGGACAGGGCCTACGAGCAGTACTTC
CASRDRAYEQYF
>TRBV27|-|TRBJ1-2|-
TGTGCCAGCAGTCCACGGACAGCGCTTAACTATGGCTACACCTTC
CASSPRTALNYGYTF
>TRBV5-8|-|TRBJ1-6|few
TGTGCCAGCAGCTTTCAACCGGGAACTGGAGGCTCACCCCTCCACTTT
CASSFQPGTGGSPLHF
>TRBV29-1|-|TRBJ1-5|-
TGCAGCGTCTCTGTGGGGGGGCGAGTTCAGCCCCAGCATTTT
CSVSVGGRVQPQHF
>TRBV5-3|TRBD1|TRBJ2-7|once
TGTGCCAGAAGTCGGCGGGACAGGGGGTTCTACGAGCAGTACTTC
CARSRRDRGFYEQYF
>TRBV11-3|TRBD1|TRBJ2-7|few
TGTGCCAGCAGCACAGGGGGCTTTAACGAGCAGTACTTC
CASSTGGFNEQYF
>TRBV10-3|-|TRBJ2-3|once
TGTGCCATCAGTGAGAGTAGGGCGGGAATGCAGTATTTT
CAISESRAGMQYF
>TRBV12-3/TRBV12-4|-|TRBJ1-2|-
TGTGCCAGCAGTCTCGGTCCCTTCTACACCTTC
CASSLGPFYTF
>TRBV24-1|-|TRBJ2-3|-
TGTGCCACCAGTGATTTGCCTGTGAGCACAGATACGCAGTATTTT
CATSDLPVSTDTQYF
>TRBV2|-|TRBJ1-5|-
TGTGCCAGCAGTCCTCAGGGTAACAATCAGCCCCAGCATTTT
CASSPQGNNQPQHF
>TRBV7-3|-|TRBJ1-2|-
TGTGCCAGCAGCTTAACGGGAGACAAGGATCAGGTTTATGGCTACACCTTC
CASSLTGDKDQVYGYTF
>TRBV18|TRBD1|TRBJ1-4|-
TGTGCCAGCTCACGGGACAGAGGTGAAAAACTGTTTTTT
CASSRDRGEKLFF
>TRBV5-1|TRBD1|TRBJ1-3|-
TGCGCCAGCAGCCCCGGGACAGGCCCCTGGGACACCATATATTTT
CASSPGTGPWDTIYF
>TRBV29-1|TRBD1|TRBJ2-7|few
TGCAGCGTTGGACAGGGGGCCTACGAGCAGTACTTC
CSVGQGAYEQYF
>TRBV19|-|TRBJ1-2|-
TGTGCCAGTAGTCAGACAGCCGGTTATGGCTACACCTTC
CASSQTAGYGYTF
>TRBV6-4|-|TRBJ1-5|-
TGTGCCAGCAGTGACTCATTTATCAGGGGTAGCCAGCCCCAGCATTTT
CASSDSFIRGSQPQHF
>TRBV6-5|-|TRBJ1-1|-
TGTGCCAGCACTCCGCCAGGAGGGTCCGACACTGAAGCTTTCTTT
CASTPPGGSDTEAFF
>TRBV2|TRBD1|TRBJ1-1|-
TGTGCCAGCAGTCTAACAGGGGGCACTGAAGCTTTCTTT
CASSLTGGTEAFF
>TRBV12-3/TRBV12-4|TRBD2|TRBJ2-1|-
TGTGCCAGCAGTTTAGTTCTAGCGGGGGAGCAGTTCTTC
CASSLVLAGEQFF
>TRBV19|-|TRBJ1-1|few
TGTGCCAGTAGTATGGGAGACACGGTATCGACTGAAGCTTTCTTT
CASSMGDTVSTEAFF
>TRBV4-2|-|TRBJ1-4|few
TGTGCCAGCAGCCACAAAGCGGCGGACTCAAATGAAAAACTGTTTTTT
CASSHKAADSNEKLFF
>TRBV9|TRBD1|TRBJ2-2|-
TGTGCCAGCAGCGCCCAGGGGGCGAGCACCGGGGAGCTGTTTTTT
CASSAQGASTGELFF
>TRBV7-9|-|TRBJ2-3|-
TGTGCGGGACTCACTGTAGATACGCAGTATTTT
CAGLTVDTQYF
>TRBV25-1|-|TRBJ1-2|-
TGTGCCAGCAGGGGGGCAGGGCAGGGAAGTGGGGTGGATGGCTACACCTTC
CASRGAGQGSGVDGYTF
>TRBV7-9|-|TRBJ1-2|-
TGTGCCAGCAGTTTTACCTCCGGGACTGACTCGGGGACCTTC
CASSFTSGTDSGTF
>TRBV19|TRBD1|TRBJ1-5|-
TGTGCCAGTAGTATAGGAGGGGGGACAGGGGCTTACCAGCCCCAGCATTTT
CASSIGGGTGAYQPQHF
>TRBV6-5|-|TRBJ1-1|-
TGTGCCAGCAGGACACCCGGGGGGCCGAACACTGAAGCTTTCTTT
CASRTPGGPNTEAFF
>TRBV27|TRBD1|TRBJ1-1|few
TGTGCCAGCAGTCCGGGGACAGGTCTCCTAGGATATACGGGAATGGGCATGAACACTGAAGCTTTCTTT
CASSPGTGLLGYTGMGMNTEAFF
>TRBV5-1|-|TRBJ1-2|-
TGCGCCAGCAGCTTGGGCCAGGGAGGAGATGGCTACACCTTC
CASSLGQGGDGYTF
>TRBV5-1|-|TRBJ1-1|-
TGCGCCAGCTTCGTCTCCTTGAACACTGAAGCTTTCTTT
CASFVSLNTEAFF
>TRBV3-1/TRBV3-2|TRBD1|TRBJ1-1|-
TGTGCCAGCAGCCACTCGGACAGGGCTAACGAAGCTTTCTTT
CASSHSDRANEAFF
>TRBV3-1/TRBV3-2|-|TRBJ1-2|few
TGTGCCAGCAGCCAAGGCGGACTAGGGAGGGGCTACACCTTC
CASSQGGLGRGYTF